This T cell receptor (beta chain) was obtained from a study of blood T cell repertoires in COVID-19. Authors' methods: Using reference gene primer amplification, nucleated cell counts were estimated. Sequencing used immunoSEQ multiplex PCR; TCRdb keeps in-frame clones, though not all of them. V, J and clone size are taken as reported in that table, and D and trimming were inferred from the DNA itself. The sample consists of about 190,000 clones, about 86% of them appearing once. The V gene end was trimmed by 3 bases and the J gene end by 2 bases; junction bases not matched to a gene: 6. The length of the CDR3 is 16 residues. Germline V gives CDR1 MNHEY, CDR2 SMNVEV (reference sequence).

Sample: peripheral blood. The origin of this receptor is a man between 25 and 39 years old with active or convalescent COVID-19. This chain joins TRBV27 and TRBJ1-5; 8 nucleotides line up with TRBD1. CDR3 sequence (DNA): TGTGCCAGCAGTTTCACAGGGGGGGGTGGCAATCAGCCCCAGCATTTT. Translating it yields CASSFTGGGGNQPQHF.